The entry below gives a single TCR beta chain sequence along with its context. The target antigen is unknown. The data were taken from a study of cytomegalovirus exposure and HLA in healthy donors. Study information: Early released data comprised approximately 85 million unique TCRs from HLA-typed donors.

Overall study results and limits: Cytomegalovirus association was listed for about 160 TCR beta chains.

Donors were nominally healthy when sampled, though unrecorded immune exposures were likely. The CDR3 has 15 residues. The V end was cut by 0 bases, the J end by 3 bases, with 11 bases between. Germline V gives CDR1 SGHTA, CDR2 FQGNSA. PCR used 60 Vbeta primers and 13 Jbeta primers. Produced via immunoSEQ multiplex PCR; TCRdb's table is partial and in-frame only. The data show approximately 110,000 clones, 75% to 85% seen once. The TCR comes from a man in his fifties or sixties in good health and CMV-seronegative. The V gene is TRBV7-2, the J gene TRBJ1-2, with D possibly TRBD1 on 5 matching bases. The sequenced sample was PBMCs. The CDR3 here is CASSLAWRGDYGYTF. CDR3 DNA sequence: TGTGCCAGCAGCTTAGCCTGGAGGGGAGACTATGGCTACACCTTC.